Ten or more counts support the clone carrying this T cell receptor (beta chain). What it recognizes is unknown. This specimen comes from a study of regulatory T cells in long-lasting Graves disease. Study-level results: Newly diagnosed disease favored TRBV20-1 and TRBJ2-1 over persistent disease.

Time point defined: newly diagnosed GD, antithyroid drugs for less than 3 months. From PBMCs, RNA was extracted and then used to make the TCR library. Graves' disease was diagnosed by American Thyroid Association guidelines. Patients were from an endocrinology department in Xi'an, China. Building of the TCR beta libraries involved iRepertoire HTBI primers and Arm-PCR of CDR3 regions. One entry per CDR3 protein, called by TCRdb with MiXCR from the multiplex PCR reads. The sample has roughly 530,000 distinct CDR3 sequences; about 16% are singletons. The CDR3 contains 15 residues. The V end lost 3 bases, the J end lost 4 bases, and 10 bases lay between the germline ends. The V gene's germline CDR1 is KGHSH and CDR2 LQKENI. These data were also reused for a study on T cells in Graves' hyperthyroidism and ophthalmopathy. That paper adds: With the HTBI primer set, the TCR CDR3 went through a first round of RT-PCR.

The source material was peripheral blood mononuclear cells (PBMCs), sampled at new diagnosis, from a patient treated with antithyroid drugs. The clonotype was recovered from a woman aged 35-65 years with Graves disease. This rearrangement joins TRBV18 to TRBJ1-6; D not certain. The CDR3 here is CASSPTGSYNSPLHF. The CDR3 nucleotides are TGTGCCAGCTCACCCACGGGATCTTATAATTCACCCCTCCACTTT.